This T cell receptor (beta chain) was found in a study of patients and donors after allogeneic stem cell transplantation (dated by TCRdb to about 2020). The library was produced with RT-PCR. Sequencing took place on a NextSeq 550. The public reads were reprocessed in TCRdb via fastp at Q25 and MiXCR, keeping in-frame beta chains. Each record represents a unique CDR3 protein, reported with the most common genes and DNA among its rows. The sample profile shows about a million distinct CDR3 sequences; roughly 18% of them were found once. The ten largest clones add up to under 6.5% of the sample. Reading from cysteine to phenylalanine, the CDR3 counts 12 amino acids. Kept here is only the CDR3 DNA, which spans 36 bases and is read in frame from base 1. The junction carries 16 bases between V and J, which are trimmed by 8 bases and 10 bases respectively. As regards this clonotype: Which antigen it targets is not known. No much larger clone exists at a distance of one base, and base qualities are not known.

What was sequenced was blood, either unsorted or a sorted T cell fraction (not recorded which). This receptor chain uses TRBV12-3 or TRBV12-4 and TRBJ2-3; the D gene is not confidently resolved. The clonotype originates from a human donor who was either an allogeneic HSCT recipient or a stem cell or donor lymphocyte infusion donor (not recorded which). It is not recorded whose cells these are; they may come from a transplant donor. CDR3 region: CASSSEAGSQYF. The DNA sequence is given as TGTGCCAGCTCCTCCGAGGCAGGTTCGCAGTATTTT.